The 23 T cell receptor beta chains below come from one sample, sequenced in a study of shared T cell receptors in the human thymus. Profiling relied on immunoSEQ multiplex PCR, and the TCRdb table lists in-frame clones only, not all of them. The sample shows more than 550,000 clones, 80% to 90% of them seen only once. The data were also submitted as part of a second study, on human thymus T cells.

Sequencing used thymocytes. The receptor set was obtained from a girl less than two years old with a congenital heart defect.

For the CDR3, the DNA is TGCGCCAGCAGCGAACCGGGGGCAGATACGCAGTATTTT. As protein: CASSEPGADTQYF. The chain is built from TRBV5-1 and TRBJ2-3; tentative D call: TRBD2 (6 bases). V lost 4 bases to trimming and J lost 4 bases, with 10 bases between them. This CDR3 contains 13 residues. Germline CDR1 reads SGHRS; CDR2 reads YFSETQ. The complete variable domain, with remaining parts taken from reference TRBV5-1 and TRBJ2-3, reads KAGVTQTPRYLIKTRGQQVTLSCSPISGHRSVSWYQQTPGQGLQFLFEYFSETQRNKGNFPGRFSGRQFSNSRSEMNVSTLELGDSALYLCASSEPGADTQYFGPGTRLTVL.

The chain uses TRBV30 and TRBJ1-3; unclear D gene. CDR3 length equals 13 residues. Germline CDR1 reads GTSNPN; CDR2 reads SVGIG (reference sequence). Trimming stripped 2 bases from V and 0 bases from J, with 5 bases between. The CDR3 region has the DNA TGTGCCTGGAGTCGGAGCTCTGGAAACACCATATATTTT. It translates to CAWSRSSGNTIYF.

CDR3 residues: CASSQDPGGTSGATDTQYF. The CDR3 region has the DNA TGCGCCAGCAGCCAAGATCCGGGGGGGACTAGCGGGGCCACAGATACGCAGTATTTT. V is TRBV4-1 and J is TRBJ2-3, with TRBD2 matching 13 bases. Germline-derived CDR1 and CDR2 are MGHRA and YSYEKL. With V trimmed by 0 bases and J by 2 bases, 8 bases remained unmatched. The CDR3 is 19 residues long.

This clone was counted between two and nine times. The chain is built from TRBV15 and TRBJ2-7; 11 nucleotides align to TRBD2. CDR3 length: 18 amino acids. Looked up from germline, CDR1 is LNHNV and CDR2 is YYDKDF (reference sequence). J was trimmed by 1 base and V by 2 bases; bases with no gene match: 10. CDR3 residues: CATSRTPLAGGSSYEQYF. CDR3 in DNA: TGTGCCACCAGCAGAACCCCCCTAGCGGGGGGTTCGTCCTACGAGCAGTACTTC.

CDR3 region: CASRLQGTPNYGYTF. For the CDR3, the DNA is TGTGCCAGCAGGTTACAGGGAACGCCTAACTATGGCTACACCTTC. This chain joins TRBV6-4 and TRBJ1-2, with D perhaps matching TRBD1 (6 bases). The CDR3 consists of 15 residues. CDR1 and CDR2 (germline): MRHNA, SNTAGT. Trimming took off 6 bases at V and 0 bases at J, with 14 bases between the two ends.

The rearrangement joins TRBV6-1 to TRBJ1-2, with TRBD1 identical over 11 bases. Germline V gives CDR1 MNHNS, CDR2 SASEGT. The J segment lost 3 bases and the V segment lost 4 bases, leaving 7 bases of the junction unmatched. This CDR3 comprises 16 residues. The CDR3 DNA reads as TGTGCCAGCAGTGGAAAGGGACAGGGGGAGGACTATGGCTACACCTTC. It specifies CASSGKGQGEDYGYTF.

This chain links TRBV14 with TRBJ2-1; D remains unclear. Germline V gene sequence: CDR1 SGHDN, CDR2 FVKESK. The CDR3 covers 14 residues. The V end was cut by 3 bases, the J end by 5 bases, with 11 bases between. The CDR3 DNA follows: TGTGCCAGCAGCCAGAGAACAGACGACAATGAGCAGTTCTTC. Translating gives CASSQRTDDNEQFF.

J is TRBJ1-5 and V is TRBV15; perhaps TRBD1 as D (5 bases). The germline gives CDR1 LNHNV, CDR2 YYDKDF (reference sequence). This CDR3 comprises 15 residues. V dropped 5 bases and J dropped 0 bases, with 11 bases sitting between them. CDR3 sequence: CATSFMTDSNQPQHF. The DNA of the CDR3 is TGTGCCACCAGCTTTATGACAGATAGCAATCAGCCCCAGCATTTT.

The chain combines TRBV19 with TRBJ2-5; 12 bases are shared with TRBD1. The trim removed 9 bases at V and 0 bases at J, leaving 8 bases unmatched. The germline gives CDR1 LNHDA, CDR2 SQIVND (reference sequence). CDR3 length: 16 amino acids. The CDR3 nucleotides read TGTGCCAGGCCGGGACAGGGGGCGCGGGACCAAGAGACCCAGTACTTC. Translated: CARPGQGARDQETQYF.

This chain connects TRBV7-2 to TRBJ2-2, with TRBD2 identical over 7 bases. Per the germline V gene, CDR1 is SGHTA and CDR2 is FQGNSA. Trimming removed 7 bases from V and 8 bases from J; junction bases left unmatched: 7. This CDR3 has 13 residues. The CDR3: CASTANSGGELFF. The CDR3 DNA reads as TGTGCCAGCACCGCAAATAGCGGGGGGGAGCTGTTTTTT. The complete variable domain, with remaining parts taken from reference TRBV7-2 and TRBJ2-2, reads GAGVSQSPSNKVTEKGKDVELRCDPISGHTALYWYRQSLGQGLEFLIYFQGNSAPDKSGLPSDRFSAERTGGSVSTLTIQRTQQEDSAVYLCASTANSGGELFFGEGSRLTVL.

The CDR3 loop is CASPDILAFF. The CDR3 nucleotides are TGTGCCAGTCCGGACATATTGGCTTTCTTT. This sequence joins TRBV19 and TRBJ1-1; D may be TRBD1 (5 bases). Trimming cost V 8 bases and J 11 bases, with 12 bases left between them. The CDR3 covers 10 residues. Germline CDR1 and CDR2: LNHDA and SQIVND (reference sequence).

The chain employs TRBV15 and TRBJ1-4, with D possibly being TRBD1 (6 bases). The germline CDR1 and CDR2 sequences are LNHNV and YYDKDF (reference sequence). This CDR3 contains 20 residues. Trimming left V 0 bases short and J 0 bases short, with 20 bases between. CDR3 nucleotide sequence: TGTGCCACCAGCAGAGATCCGGCGACAGGCAAGCCGGCAACTAATGAAAAACTGTTTTTT. Amino acid sequence: CATSRDPATGKPATNEKLFF.

CDR3 loop: CASSQVAGGGNTIYF. Here the CDR3 DNA reads TGCGCCAGCAGCCAAGTGGCAGGGGGAGGAAACACCATATATTTT. This sequence joins TRBV4-3 and TRBJ1-3; 7 bases align to TRBD1. V lost 1 base and J lost 4; bases outside the gene matches: 4. CDR3 size: 15 residues. Per germline, CDR1 LGHNA and CDR2 YSLEER.

This clone was seen only a few times. The CDR3 region is CASSRQLNYGYTF. The CDR3 region has the DNA TGTGCCAGCTCCCGACAGTTGAACTATGGCTACACCTTC. The rearrangement links TRBV18 to TRBJ1-2; tentatively, D is TRBD1 (5 bases). The germline CDR1 and CDR2 sequences are KGHSH and LQKENI. The CDR3 sequence is 13 residues long. V was pared by 6 bases and J by 2 bases, with 10 bases between.

V and J are TRBV7-8 and TRBJ2-4; D might be TRBD2 (5 bases). The ends were cut back, 3 bases at V and 0 bases at J, with 15 bases in the middle. CDR3 length equals 17 residues. Germline V lookup: CDR1 SGHVS, CDR2 FQNEAQ. The chain's CDR3 is CASSFPARESAKNIQYF. The CDR3 coding sequence is TGTGCCAGCAGCTTCCCGGCGAGGGAATCAGCCAAAAACATTCAGTACTTC.

This chain links TRBV10-3 with TRBJ2-5; TRBD2 agrees at 10 bases. This CDR3 region has 14 residues. V shed 8 bases, J shed 2 bases, and the junction held 5 bases outside the gene matches. Germline V gene data show CDR1 as ENHRY and CDR2 as SYGVKD. The CDR3 reads CAIGGLATQETQYF. CDR3 DNA sequence: TGTGCCATCGGGGGACTAGCGACTCAAGAGACCCAGTACTTC.

V gene TRBV5-5 combines with J gene TRBJ1-1; D is perhaps TRBD1 (5 bases). The CDR3 has 13 amino acids. The germline V and J ends were trimmed by 4 bases and 6 bases, with 13 bases remaining between them. CDR1 and CDR2 (germline): SGHKS, YYEKEE (reference sequence). The CDR3 is CASSPLGGAEAFF. The CDR3 coding sequence is TGTGCCAGCAGCCCACTGGGGGGGGCTGAAGCTTTCTTT.

J is TRBJ1-2 and V is TRBV6-4; D is undetermined. The germline V gene encodes CDR1 MRHNA and CDR2 SNTAGT. The CDR3 has 12 residues. Trimming took 0 bases from V and 8 from J, leaving 7 bases between them. The chain's CDR3 is CASSDSGEGYTF. CDR3 coding DNA: TGTGCCAGCAGTGACTCTGGGGAGGGCTACACCTTC.

The J gene is TRBJ1-1, the V gene TRBV6-5; 11 bases map to TRBD1. CDR3 length equals 16 residues. J gave up 1 base and V 4 bases, and 5 bases lay outside the gene matches. CDR1 and CDR2 from the germline V gene are MNHEY and SVGAGI. Here the CDR3 reads CASSSPGTGGNTEAFF. The CDR3 region has the DNA TGTGCCAGCAGTTCCCCCGGGACAGGGGGGAACACTGAAGCTTTCTTT.

This clone came up a few times. The genes are TRBV27 and TRBJ2-7; no clear D gene. The CDR3 loop spans 11 amino acids. Trimming took off 10 bases at V and 6 bases at J, with 13 bases between the two ends. Germline lookup yields CDR1 MNHEY and CDR2 SMNVEV (reference sequence). As DNA, the CDR3 is TGTGCCACCAAGAGGCAGAGCGAGCAGTACTTC. Translated, it gives CATKRQSEQYF.

The V call is TRBV27, the J call TRBJ1-5; 7 bases align to TRBD1. The V and J ends lost 6 bases and 6 bases, in that order; junction bases with no gene match: 8. CDR1 is MNHEY, CDR2 SMNVEV, per germline (reference sequence). This CDR3 spans 14 amino acids. The CDR3 spells CASRRQGVSQPQHF. In DNA form, the CDR3 reads TGTGCCAGCAGAAGACAGGGAGTAAGTCAGCCCCAGCATTTT.

This chain links TRBV9 with TRBJ1-1; a possible D gene is TRBD1 (6 bases). CDR3 length: 13 residues. Germline assignment: CDR1 SGDLS and CDR2 YYNGEE. Trimming stripped 2 bases from V and 5 bases from J, with 10 bases between. CDR3 residues: CASSVYRDTEAFF. Here the CDR3 DNA reads TGTGCCAGCAGCGTTTACAGGGATACTGAAGCTTTCTTT.

The rearrangement uses TRBV27 and TRBJ2-7; a weak D match, TRBD1 (7 bases). There are 16 residues in the CDR3. V lost 6 bases to trimming and J lost 7 bases, with 25 bases between them. Germline CDR1 is MNHEY and CDR2 is SMNVEV (reference sequence). The CDR3 DNA sequence: TGTGCCAGCAGAAAGGGGGCGGGACAGTTCCGCTTGGAGCAGTACTTC. This encodes CASRKGAGQFRLEQYF.